Listed here is a single TCR beta chain. Its antigen is still unknown. The junction departs from germline at one end; a sequencing error may be responsible. Noted treatment: roughly 18 received Ad26.COV2.S at low or high dose, single or two shots; about 5 received placebo; per-sample allocation not given. Material that was analyzed had been drawn on day 63 after the first vaccine or placebo injection. The data originate from a study of Ad26.COV2.S vaccination and SARS-CoV-2 variants. Overall study: Once or twice, 56 days apart, Ad26.COV2.S was delivered intramuscularly. General observations from the study: Post-vaccination breadth of spike-specific CD8+ and CD4+ T cell responses was reportedly substantial. Placebo recipients had lower spike-specific TCR breadth than vaccine recipients.

The germline V gene encodes CDR1 SSHAT and CDR2 FNYEAQ (reference sequence). This CDR3 contains 16 residues. Here immunoSEQ multiplex PCR was the method, and the copy in TCRdb shows in-frame clones only, minus some. Found here are about 370,000 clones, 70% to 90% of them singletons; the top ten hold 3% to 3.5%. Source: peripheral blood, taken in a trial of Ad26.COV2.S vaccine versus placebo. V gene TRBV7-7 combines with J gene TRBJ2-6; D tentatively reads TRBD1 or TRBD2 (6 bases each). This TCR was sampled from a person between 18 and 60 years old who received the Ad26.COV2.S COVID-19 vaccine or a placebo. CDR3 DNA sequence: TGTGCTAGCAGCCCCATTAGGGGGGATGGGGCCAACGTCCTGACTTTC. This sequence encodes CASSPIRGDGANVLTF.